This T cell receptor beta chain was recovered during a study of blood T cells in healthy people across ages. For the second PCR, which ran for roughly 7 to 11 cycles, a sample-barcoded 5' primer and a J-beta primer mix were used. From the 5' RACE reads, TCRdb called clonotypes with MiXCR, one entry per CDR3 protein. The table includes around 700,000 distinct CDR3 sequences, roughly 25% detected once. The CDR3 has 15 residues. V was pared by 0 bases and J by 0 bases, with 7 bases between. Germline V lookup: CDR1 LNHNV, CDR2 YYDKDF (reference sequence). The same data also went into a second study, on T cells of mothers and their children.

Sequenced input: blood. The TCR was taken from a boy aged 5-17 years in good health. This sequence joins TRBV15 and TRBJ2-3; D may be TRBD2 (5 bases). The CDR3 DNA reads TGTGCCACCAGCAGAGATCGGGGAAGCACAGATACGCAGTATTTT. Translation: CATSRDRGSTDTQYF.